Shown below are 23 T cell receptor beta chains from a single sample sequenced in a study of T-cell reconstitution after alpha-beta-depleted transplantation in children. As it was prepared, the TCRbeta library received unique molecular identifiers. TCRdb called the PCR reads again in MiXCR, with one record for every CDR3 protein. This sample yields 440,000 or so distinct CDR3 sequences, of which 11% are seen a single time; over 4.5% belongs to the top ten. This specimen consisted of PBMCs from the stem cell graft donor, obtained from the stem cell graft. These receptors all stem from a human donor who donated a stem cell graft to a child with acute myeloid leukemia.

This clonotype has just a few counts. This chain connects TRBV10-2 to TRBJ1-4, with D tentatively TRBD1 (5 bases). The length of the CDR3 is 13 residues. Trimming cost V 3 bases and J 7 bases, with 9 bases left between them. CDR1 WSHSY and CDR2 SAAADI come from the germline V gene. The CDR3 spells CASSEGEGEKLFF. CDR3 coding DNA: TGCGCCAGCAGTGAAGGGGAGGGTGAAAAACTGTTTTTT.

This clonotype was detected many times. The chain is built from TRBV5-1 and TRBJ2-7; maybe TRBD2 (5 bases). Germline V gene data show CDR1 as SGHRS and CDR2 as YFSETQ. The length of the CDR3 is 13 residues. V lost 5 bases and J 5 bases, leaving 14 bases between the germline ends. The CDR3 is CASRGEGAHEQYF. CDR3 DNA sequence: TGCGCCAGCAGGGGCGAGGGAGCCCACGAGCAGTACTTC. Full variable domain (remainder filled in from reference TRBV5-1 and TRBJ2-7): KAGVTQTPRYLIKTRGQQVTLSCSPISGHRSVSWYQQTPGQGLQFLFEYFSETQRNKGNFPGRFSGRQFSNSRSEMNVSTLELGDSALYLCASRGEGAHEQYFGPGTRLTVT.

The rearrangement links TRBV6-6 to TRBJ2-5; D not certain. The V end lost 3 bases, the J end lost 5 bases, and 10 bases lay between the germline ends. This CDR3 is 13 amino acids long. Germline V gene data show CDR1 as MNHNY and CDR2 as SVGAGI (reference sequence). In DNA form, the CDR3 reads TGTGCCAGCAGTTATTATCAAGGGGAGACCCAGTACTTC. Its protein is CASSYYQGETQYF.

This clonotype came up a few times. This rearrangement joins TRBV20-1 to TRBJ1-6; no firm D call. The CDR3 is made up of 13 amino acids. Germline lookup yields CDR1 DFQATT and CDR2 SNEGSKA (reference sequence). V was trimmed by 3 bases and J by 8 bases, leaving 11 bases between them. In DNA, the CDR3 is TGCAGTGCTAGTGTGGAGGGTCATTCACCCCTCCACTTT. It specifies CSASVEGHSPLHF.

CDR3 DNA sequence: TGTGCCAGCAGCCAAGAGAACGGACAGGGAGAAAACACCATATATTTT. It translates to CASSQENGQGENTIYF. The chain combines TRBV3-1 with TRBJ1-3; 8 bases are shared with TRBD1. J lost 6 bases, V lost 0 bases, and 7 bases had no gene match. The germline CDR1 and CDR2 sequences are LGHDT and YNNKEL (reference sequence). There are 16 residues in the CDR3.

This clonotype was detected only a few times. This chain connects TRBV7-9 to TRBJ1-4; TRBD1 is a possible D gene (5 bases). Between the trimmed V and J ends, which lost 1 base and 8 bases, there was a span of 14 bases. There are 15 residues in the CDR3. Looked up from germline, CDR1 is SEHNR and CDR2 is FQNEAQ (reference sequence). The CDR3 coding sequence is TGTGCCAGCAGCTTAGGGGGGTCCGCTGAGGAAAAACTGTTTTTT. Encoded protein: CASSLGGSAEEKLFF.

At least ten counts were recorded for this clonotype. V gene TRBV11-2 combines with J gene TRBJ2-5; no reliable D call. In germline, CDR1 is SGHAT, CDR2 FQNNGV. Between the trimmed V and J ends, which lost 5 bases and 1 base, there was a span of 5 bases. This CDR3 comprises 12 residues. DNA for the CDR3: TGTGCCAGCAGCGTCCTCCAAGAGACCCAGTACTTC. Translation: CASSVLQETQYF.

A word on this clonotype: At one boundary the junction diverges from the germline segment, which might be a read error. The rearrangement joins TRBV25-1 to TRBJ1-2, with a possible D match to TRBD1 (6 bases). CDR1 and CDR2 (germline): MGHDK, SYGVNS. This CDR3 region has 12 residues. The CDR3 DNA is TGTGCCAGCAGCTCTTCACATCGGGACACCAACTTC. It is translated as CASSSSHRDTNF.

There are many counts of this clonotype. The chain has TRBV10-1 and TRBJ2-1, with unresolved D. The germline CDR1 and CDR2 sequences are WNHNN and SYGVQD (reference sequence). V was pared by 0 bases and J by 6 bases, with 6 bases between. This CDR3 spans 13 amino acids. The CDR3 nucleotides are TGCGCCAGCAGTGAGTCGGGATGCAATGAGCAGTTCTTC. Translated: CASSESGCNEQFF.

CDR3 in DNA: TGTGCCATCAGTGAGTACGGGGGTAGCAATCAGCCCCAGCATTTT. Protein product: CAISEYGGSNQPQHF. The V gene is TRBV10-3, the J gene TRBJ1-5; D possibly corresponds to TRBD1 (5 bases). CDR3 size: 15 residues. In germline, CDR1 is ENHRY, CDR2 SYGVKD. Between the trimmed V and J ends, which lost 1 base and 0 bases, there was a span of 7 bases.

This clonotype has more than one count but fewer than ten. This rearrangement joins TRBV9 to TRBJ2-1; D unclear. This CDR3 region has 14 residues. Trimming took off 0 bases at V and 4 bases at J, with 8 bases between the two ends. Per the germline V gene, CDR1 is SGDLS and CDR2 is YYNGEE. CDR3 DNA: TGTGCCAGCAGCGTAGACCTGGGGTACAATGAGCAGTTCTTC. Translated: CASSVDLGYNEQFF.

The chain couples TRBV5-1 to TRBJ1-2; 9 bases fit TRBD1. The CDR3 extends over 14 amino acids. After removal of 6 bases from V and 6 bases from J, the junction contained 9 bases not matched to a gene. The germline CDR1 and CDR2 sequences are SGHRS and YFSETQ. Written as DNA, the CDR3 is TGCGCCAGCACCAGAGGGACAGGGTTTGATGGCTACACCTTC. Its protein product is CASTRGTGFDGYTF.

The chain combines TRBV9 with TRBJ2-7; 8 bases fit TRBD1. Germline V gene sequence: CDR1 SGDLS, CDR2 YYNGEE. CDR3 size: 14 residues. Unmatched junction bases numbered 5, after V lost 4 bases and J lost 2 bases. CDR3 sequence: CASSPWDRPYEQYF. The CDR3 nucleotides are TGTGCCAGCAGCCCCTGGGACAGGCCCTACGAGCAGTACTTC. Combining the CDR3 with reference TRBV9 and TRBJ2-7 gives the whole variable domain DSGVTQTPKHLITATGQRVTLRCSPRSGDLSVYWYQQSLDQGLQFLIQYYNGEERAKGNILERFSAQQFPDLHSELNLSSLELGDSALYFCASSPWDRPYEQYFGPGTRLTVT.

The chain recombines TRBV12-3 or TRBV12-4 with TRBJ2-5; 10 nucleotides agree with TRBD2. Losses at the gene ends were 6 bases for V and 2 bases for J; bases not matched to a gene: 6. CDR3 length: 15 residues. CDR3 DNA sequence: TGTGCCAGCAGAGAGCGGGAGGGAATTCAAGAGACCCAGTACTTC. This gives the protein CASREREGIQETQYF.

The chain combines TRBV5-1 with TRBJ2-2; TRBD2 agrees at 9 bases. Looked up from germline, CDR1 is SGHRS and CDR2 is YFSETQ. Germline trimming cut 3 bases from V and 6 bases from J; bases unmatched to any gene: 6. This CDR3 comprises 15 residues. This CDR3 reads CASSSMREGAGELFF. DNA for the CDR3: TGCGCCAGCAGCTCGATGCGGGAGGGCGCCGGGGAGCTGTTTTTT.

This clonotype was seen at least ten times. The CDR3 spells CATSRVEGEKLFF. Written as DNA, the CDR3 is TGTGCCACCAGCAGGGTCGAGGGGGAAAAACTGTTTTTT. J is TRBJ1-4 and V is TRBV15; a possible D gene is TRBD1 (5 bases). Germline values: CDR1 LNHNV, CDR2 YYDKDF (reference sequence). This CDR3 comprises 13 residues. Trimming removed 3 bases at V and 8 bases at J, with 10 bases between.

This clonotype was seen only a few times. CDR3 amino acids: CSARDTSTDTGELFF. CDR3 sequence (DNA): TGCAGTGCTAGAGACACTTCTACAGACACCGGGGAGCTGTTTTTT. The J gene is TRBJ2-2, the V gene TRBV20-1; D is uncertain. V lost 0 bases and J lost 3, with 11 bases in between. Per the germline V gene, CDR1 is DFQATT and CDR2 is SNEGSKA (reference sequence). CDR3 length: 15 amino acids.

J is TRBJ2-1 and V is TRBV15; TRBD1 aligns across 9 bases. The CDR3 spans 16 residues. V lost 1 base and J lost 5; bases outside the gene matches: 6. Germline CDR1 and CDR2: LNHNV and YYDKDF (reference sequence). In DNA, the CDR3 is TGTGCCACCAGCAGAGGGACAGGGGACGGTAACAATGAGCAGTTCTTC. This gives the protein CATSRGTGDGNNEQFF.

V gene TRBV10-2 combines with J gene TRBJ1-1; 9 bases map to TRBD1. The CDR3 length is 16 residues. CDR1 and CDR2 from the germline V gene are WSHSY and SAAADI. Losses at the gene ends were 7 bases for V and 5 bases for J; bases not matched to a gene: 14. The CDR3 DNA sequence: TGCGCCAGCAACCCGAGGACAGGGGTAGAAGGGACTGAAGCTTTCTTT. Its translation is CASNPRTGVEGTEAFF.

The gene calls are TRBV29-1 and TRBJ2-1; D not certain. Germline assignment: CDR1 SQVTM and CDR2 ANQGSEA. Trimming pared 4 bases from V and 6 bases from J, leaving 13 bases between. The CDR3 length is 13 residues. The CDR3 is CSVVIQESNEQFF. The DNA of the CDR3 is TGCAGCGTTGTAATACAAGAAAGCAATGAGCAGTTCTTC.

The chain combines TRBV4-3 with TRBJ2-1; D perhaps matches TRBD2 (6 bases). V was clipped by 0 bases and J by 2 bases, with 11 bases between them. The CDR3 extends over 16 amino acids. Germline V lookup: CDR1 LGHNA, CDR2 YSLEER. The CDR3 here is CASSQDRDFPYNEQFF. CDR3 nucleotide sequence: TGCGCCAGCAGCCAAGATCGGGACTTCCCCTACAATGAGCAGTTCTTC.

The chain recombines TRBV20-1 with TRBJ1-3; D remains ambiguous. The germline gives CDR1 DFQATT, CDR2 SNEGSKA (reference sequence). The CDR3 is made up of 14 amino acids. V dropped 1 base and J dropped 0 bases, with 7 bases sitting between them. The CDR3 reads CSARARSSGNTIYF. CDR3 nucleotides: TGCAGTGCTAGAGCCAGATCCTCTGGAAACACCATATATTTT.

This clonotype was detected only a few times. The rearrangement links TRBV20-1 to TRBJ1-5; 12 bases are shared with TRBD1. The CDR3 covers 18 residues. After removal of 1 base from V and 1 base from J, the junction contained 8 bases not matched to a gene. The V gene's germline CDR1 is DFQATT and CDR2 SNEGSKA (reference sequence). The chain's CDR3 is CSARVAGTGGLSNQPQHF. CDR3 bases: TGCAGTGCTAGAGTCGCCGGGACAGGGGGCTTGAGCAATCAGCCCCAGCATTTT.